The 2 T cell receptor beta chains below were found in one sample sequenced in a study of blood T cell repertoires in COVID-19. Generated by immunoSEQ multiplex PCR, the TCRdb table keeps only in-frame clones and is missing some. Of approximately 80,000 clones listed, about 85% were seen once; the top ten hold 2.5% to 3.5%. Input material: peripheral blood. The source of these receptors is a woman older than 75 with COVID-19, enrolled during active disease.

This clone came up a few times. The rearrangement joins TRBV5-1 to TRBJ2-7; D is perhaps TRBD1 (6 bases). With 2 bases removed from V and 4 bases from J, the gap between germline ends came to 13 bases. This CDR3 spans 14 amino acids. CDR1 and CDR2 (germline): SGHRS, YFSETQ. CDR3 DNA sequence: TGCGCCAGCAGCTTTGAATCTGGACAGTACGAGCAGTACTTC. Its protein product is CASSFESGQYEQYF.

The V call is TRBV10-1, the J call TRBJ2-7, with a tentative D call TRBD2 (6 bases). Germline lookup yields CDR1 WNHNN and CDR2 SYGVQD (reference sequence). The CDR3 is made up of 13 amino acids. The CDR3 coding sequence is TGCGCTGGGGGACTCTCCGTTTTCTACGAGCAGTACTTC. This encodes CAGGLSVFYEQYF.